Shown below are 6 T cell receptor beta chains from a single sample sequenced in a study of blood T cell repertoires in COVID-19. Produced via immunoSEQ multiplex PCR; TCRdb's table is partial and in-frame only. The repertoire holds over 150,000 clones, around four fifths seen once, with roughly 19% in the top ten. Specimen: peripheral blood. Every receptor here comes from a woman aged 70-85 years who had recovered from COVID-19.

This CDR3 reads CASSEEGDGELFF. DNA of the CDR3: TGTGCCAGCAGTGAAGAGGGGGACGGGGAGCTGTTTTTT. This rearrangement joins TRBV2 to TRBJ2-2; the D gene is possibly TRBD1 (6 bases). From germline, CDR1 is SNHLY and CDR2 FYNNEI. This CDR3 spans 13 amino acids. V lost 1 base and J 7 bases, leaving 7 bases between the germline ends.

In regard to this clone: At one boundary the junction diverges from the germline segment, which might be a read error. The CDR3 nucleotides read TGTGCCAGCAGCAGACAGGGAGGCGATCAGCCTCAGCATTTT. It codes for CASSRQGGDQPQHF. This chain uses TRBV6-5 with TRBJ1-5, with 7 nucleotides matching TRBD1. Germline V gene lookup returns CDR1 MNHEY and CDR2 SVGAGI. The CDR3 loop spans 14 amino acids.

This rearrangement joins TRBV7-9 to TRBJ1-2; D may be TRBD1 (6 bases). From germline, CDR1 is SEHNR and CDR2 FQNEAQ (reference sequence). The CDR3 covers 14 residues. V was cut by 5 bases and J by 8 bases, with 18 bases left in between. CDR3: CASSAQSRGGGYTF. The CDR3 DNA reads TGTGCCAGCAGCGCCCAGTCCAGGGGAGGGGGCTACACCTTC.

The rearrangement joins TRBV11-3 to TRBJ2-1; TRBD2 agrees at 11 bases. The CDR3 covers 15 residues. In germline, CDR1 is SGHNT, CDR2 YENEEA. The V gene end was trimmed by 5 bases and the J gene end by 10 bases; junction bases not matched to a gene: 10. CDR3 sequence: CASSLSGRAGSEQFF. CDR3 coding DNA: TGTGCCAGCAGCCTTAGCGGGAGGGCCGGGTCCGAGCAGTTCTTC.

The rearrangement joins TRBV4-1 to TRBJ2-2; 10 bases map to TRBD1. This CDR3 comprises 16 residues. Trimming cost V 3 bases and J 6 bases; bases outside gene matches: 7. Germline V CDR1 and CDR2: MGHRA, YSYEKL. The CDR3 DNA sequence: TGCGCCAGCAGCCAGATTCGACAGGGGGCGGCCGGGGAGCTGTTTTTT. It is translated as CASSQIRQGAAGELFF.

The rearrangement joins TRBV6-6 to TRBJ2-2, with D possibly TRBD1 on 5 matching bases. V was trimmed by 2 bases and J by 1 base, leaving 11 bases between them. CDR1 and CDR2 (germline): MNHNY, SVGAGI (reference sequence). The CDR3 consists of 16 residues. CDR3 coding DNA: TGTGCCAGCAGTTACGGGGCCCAAATGAACACCGGGGAGCTGTTTTTT. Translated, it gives CASSYGAQMNTGELFF.